The sequence of this T cell receptor beta chain was determined in a study of T cells expressing NK-cell markers. TCRdb re-called the 5' RACE reads and gives one entry per CDR3 protein, without DNA. The sample shows 200,000 to 300,000 distinct CDR3 sequences, and around 4% sits with its ten largest clones. CDR1 and CDR2 from the germline V gene are DFQATT and SNEGSKA (reference sequence). The CDR3 is made up of 16 amino acids. V usage is TRBV20-1 and J usage is TRBJ1-4. This receptor was identified in a woman aged 18-69 years in good health. Sequencing used blood T cells: a sorted CD56 or NKG2C T cell subset, CD4+ or CD8+ T cells, or bulk PBMC T cells (not recorded which). The CDR3 loop reads CSASGTAGDGNEKLFF.